The 5 T cell receptor beta chains in this list originate from one sample, sequenced in a study of blood T cell repertoires in COVID-19. The assay was immunoSEQ multiplex PCR, and TCRdb's table has in-frame clones only and misses some. This table holds about 500,000 clones, roughly 87% found once. The sequencing sample was made of PBMCs or T cells enriched from blood (not recorded which). These receptors all come from a woman aged 18-30 years who had recovered from COVID-19.

This chain uses TRBV12-5 with TRBJ2-1; 8 bases line up with TRBD1. The CDR3 is 15 amino acids. Unmatched junction bases numbered 12, after V lost 6 bases and J lost 8 bases. Germline V gene sequence: CDR1 LGHNT, CDR2 FRNRAP. DNA of the CDR3: TGTGCTAGTGGCCCGGGGCAGGGGGCTAAGGATGAGCAGTTCTTC. It codes for CASGPGQGAKDEQFF. Complete variable domain (other parts from reference TRBV12-5 and TRBJ2-1): DARVTQTPRHKVTEMGQEVTMRCQPILGHNTVFWYRQTMMQGLELLAYFRNRAPLDDSGMPKDRFSAEMPDATLATLKIQPSEPRDSAVYFCASGPGQGAKDEQFFGPGTRLTVL.

On this clone: Additional DNA sequences in this sample encode the identical CDR3. The chain combines TRBV9 with TRBJ2-2; D unclear. The CDR3 length is 13 residues. V lost 2 bases to trimming and J lost 6 bases, with 8 bases between them. Germline loops: CDR1 SGDLS, CDR2 YYNGEE. This CDR3 reads CASSVTVAGELFF. CDR3 in DNA: TGTGCCAGCAGCGTCACAGTTGCCGGGGAGCTGTTTTTT.

V is TRBV5-1 and J is TRBJ1-3; 7 nucleotides align to TRBD1. This CDR3 region has 16 residues. Germline V gene data show CDR1 as SGHRS and CDR2 as YFSETQ. Trimming at V came to 3 bases and at J to 4 bases, leaving 10 bases not matched to a gene. The CDR3 is CASSSGLQGKGNTIYF. The CDR3 DNA sequence: TGCGCCAGCAGCTCCGGGCTACAGGGGAAGGGAAACACCATATATTTT. Variable domain in full (rest from reference TRBV5-1 and TRBJ1-3): KAGVTQTPRYLIKTRGQQVTLSCSPISGHRSVSWYQQTPGQGLQFLFEYFSETQRNKGNFPGRFSGRQFSNSRSEMNVSTLELGDSALYLCASSSGLQGKGNTIYFGEGSWLTVV.

The chain combines TRBV5-1 with TRBJ2-2; TRBD2 is a possible D gene (6 bases). Trimming left V 7 bases short and J 1 base short, with 14 bases between. CDR1 is SGHRS and CDR2 is YFSETQ in the germline V gene. The CDR3 contains 15 residues. The chain's CDR3 is CASSGTSLNTGELFF. Written as DNA, the CDR3 is TGCGCCAGCTCTGGAACTAGCCTGAACACCGGGGAGCTGTTTTTT.

This clone has a single count. The chain links TRBV6-1 to TRBJ1-1; unclear D gene. The germline V gene encodes CDR1 MNHNS and CDR2 SASEGT. The CDR3 consists of 15 residues. Trimming removed 2 bases from V and 1 base from J, with 11 bases in between. The CDR3 bases are TGTGCCAGCAGTGAATGGAGACCCTCGAACACTGAAGCTTTCTTT. Protein: CASSEWRPSNTEAFF.